Sequencing of this TCR beta chain was carried out in a study of beta chain features in type 1 diabetes. This CDR3 comprises 12 residues. Trimming removed 1 base from V and 6 bases from J, with 5 bases in between. Germline V gene lookup returns CDR1 LGHNA and CDR2 YSLEER. Only a few counts were recorded for this clone. The antigen is not known. Study observations and caveats: Whether TCRB rearrangement is influenced by HLA type went unresolved here.

Blood was collected once per donor into heparin, averaging roughly 120 mL. Sorting that relied on CD45RO/CCR7/CD25/CD127/CD95/CD27 yielded CD4+ naive, central memory, regulatory and stem cell-like memory cells. Sorted populations all had greater than 95% purity. Of the isolated RNA, all was reverse transcribed, and so the sequenced material was expressed TCRB transcripts. The repertoire was sequenced with immunoSEQ multiplex PCR; TCRdb's copy has only in-frame clones and lacks some. The data contain 220,000 or so clones, around 68% of them seen just once; the ten biggest clones take up around 0.05%.

This clonotype was sampled from a man aged 25-40 years in good health. Material for sequencing was naive CD4+ T cells from blood. The gene calls are TRBV4-3 and TRBJ2-3, with D possibly matching TRBD2 (5 bases). Here the CDR3 reads CASSQGGDTQYF. The CDR3 coding sequence is TGCGCCAGCAGCCAAGGAGGGGATACGCAGTATTTT.